Following are 22 T cell receptor beta chains from one sample sequenced in a study of vaccination effects on CD4 cells after COVID-19. Only in-frame clones appear in the TCRdb table, and some are missing; sequencing was by immunoSEQ multiplex PCR. The sample records 70,000 to 95,000 clones, approximately 74% being singletons. After expansion with viral peptide pools in the ViraFEST assay, antigen-specific CD4+ T cells were sequenced. Isolation of CD4+ T cells took place after 10 days of culture. The antigens of these receptors remain unknown. The sample was CD4+ T cells from PBMCs cultured with HCoV-229E spike peptides, taken before COVID-19 vaccination. These receptors were obtained from a human donor who received a COVID-19 vaccine.

The J gene is TRBJ2-5, the V gene TRBV6-1, with D possibly being TRBD1 (6 bases). From germline, CDR1 is MNHNS and CDR2 SASEGT. V gave up 4 bases and J gave up 2 bases, with 17 bases separating them. The CDR3 is made up of 16 amino acids. In DNA form, the CDR3 reads TGTGCCAGCAGTGTATCACAGGGAGATTGGCAAGAGACCCAGTACTTC. Amino acid sequence: CASSVSQGDWQETQYF.

The chain recombines TRBV7-3 with TRBJ2-7; D is perhaps TRBD2 (6 bases). V was shortened by 1 base and J by 2 bases, with 15 bases between the two germline ends. The germline gives CDR1 SGHTA, CDR2 FQGTGA. CDR3 size: 16 residues. CDR3 DNA: TGTGCCAGCAGCTTAAATCTAGCGCTAACCCCCTACGAGCAGTACGTC. Its protein product is CASSLNLALTPYEQYV.

This clone appeared once. The chain carries TRBV21-1 and TRBJ1-4; TRBD1, as called in the table, went unchecked against the DNA. TRBV21-1 is classified as a pseudogene. The CDR3 runs 17 residues. The CDR3 region has the DNA TGTGCCAGCAGCACGATGGACAGGGTAGTTGCTAATGAAAAACTGTTTTTT. It specifies CASSTMDRVVANEKLFF.

V gene TRBV30 combines with J gene TRBJ1-5; 12 bases are a match to TRBD1. V shed 5 bases, J shed 0 bases, and the junction held 8 bases outside the gene matches. Looked up from germline, CDR1 is GTSNPN and CDR2 is SVGIG (reference sequence). The CDR3 runs to 17 residues. The CDR3 protein is CAWAGTGGPYSNQPQHF. CDR3 nucleotides: TGTGCCTGGGCCGGGACAGGGGGCCCTTATAGCAATCAGCCCCAGCATTTT.

The chain joins TRBV24-1 to TRBJ1-1; the D gene is possibly TRBD1 (5 bases). V lost 7 bases, J lost 1 base, and 15 bases lay in between. The germline CDR1 and CDR2 sequences are KGHDR and SFDVKD. The CDR3 extends over 15 amino acids. CDR3 coding DNA: TGTGCCACCAGGAAAGAGGGGCCTTCGAACACTGAAGCTTTCTTT. Amino acid sequence: CATRKEGPSNTEAFF.

The V gene is TRBV7-3, the J gene TRBJ2-3; D gene ambiguous. Germline CDR1 reads SGHTA; CDR2 reads FQGTGA. Trimming pared 5 bases from V and 3 bases from J, leaving 15 bases between. The CDR3 is made up of 15 amino acids. The DNA for the CDR3 is TGTGCCAGCAGCCTCGGTGGTGGTGGGACAGATACGCAGTATTTT. Protein product: CASSLGGGGTDTQYF.

This clone was detected once. The J gene is TRBJ1-2, the V gene TRBV3-1 (or the pseudogene TRBV3-2); the D is unclear. The germline V gene has CDR1 LGHDT and CDR2 YNNKEL (reference sequence). This CDR3 has 18 residues. V gave up 0 bases and J gave up 1 base, with 18 bases separating them. The CDR3 DNA follows: TGTGCCAGCAGCCAAGATAGGCGGGCCGTAGACCTTAACTATGGCTACACCTTC. It codes for CASSQDRRAVDLNYGYTF.

Here the CDR3 reads CATSDLGQGTYNEQFF. CDR3 DNA sequence: TGTGCCACCAGTGACCTGGGACAGGGTACCTACAATGAGCAGTTCTTC. The chain joins TRBV24-1 to TRBJ2-1, with 9 bases that match TRBD1. Germline V gene lookup returns CDR1 KGHDR and CDR2 SFDVKD. The CDR3 loop spans 16 amino acids. V lost 4 bases and J lost 2; bases outside the gene matches: 5.

V is TRBV18 and J is TRBJ1-1; 9 bases fit TRBD1. Looked up from germline, CDR1 is KGHSH and CDR2 is LQKENI. The CDR3 runs to 15 residues. V trimming: 6 bases; J trimming: 3 bases; junction bases outside the gene matches: 8. The CDR3 DNA reads as TGTGCCAGCTCTCTCCCAGGACAGGGGTACACTGAAGCTTTCTTT. This gives the protein CASSLPGQGYTEAFF.

The chain has TRBV12-3 or TRBV12-4 and TRBJ2-7; the match to TRBD1 covers 7 bases. CDR3 size: 12 residues. V lost 6 bases to trimming and J lost 7 bases; unmatched junction nucleotides: 6. The CDR3 DNA sequence: TGTGCCAGCAGCCGAGGGGGCAGGGAGCAGTACGTC. The encoded protein is CASSRGGREQYV.

This clone was seen a few times. The chain couples TRBV6-6 to TRBJ2-2; 8 bases align to TRBD2. CDR1 and CDR2 from the germline V gene are MNHNY and SVGAGI (reference sequence). V was pared by 6 bases and J by 6 bases, with 6 bases of the junction left unmatched. CDR3 length equals 14 residues. The CDR3 loop reads CASSPRGEAGELFF. CDR3 bases: TGTGCCAGCAGCCCGCGGGGGGAAGCCGGGGAGCTGTTTTTT.

The rearrangement links TRBV19 to TRBJ2-1, with 8 bases identical to TRBD1. The CDR3 sequence is 15 residues long. Trimming removed 5 bases from V and 2 bases from J; junction bases left unmatched: 5. Germline loops: CDR1 LNHDA, CDR2 SQIVND (reference sequence). The CDR3 DNA is TGTGCCAGTAGTTCCGGGACAGGAGCCTACAATGAGCAGTTCTTC. Translating it yields CASSSGTGAYNEQFF.

The chain uses TRBV7-2 and TRBJ2-2, with D uncertain. Germline V gene lookup returns CDR1 SGHTA and CDR2 FQGNSA. The CDR3 is 14 residues long. The germline V and J ends were trimmed by 2 bases and 4 bases, with 8 bases remaining between them. The CDR3 DNA follows: TGTGCCAGCAGCTTACTTCCCAGCACCGGGGAGCTGTTTTTT. Protein product: CASSLLPSTGELFF.

The V and J genes are TRBV5-5 and TRBJ1-2, with TRBD1 matching 7 bases. The V and J ends lost 2 bases and 3 bases, in that order; junction bases with no gene match: 7. From germline, CDR1 is SGHKS and CDR2 YYEKEE (reference sequence). This CDR3 has 15 amino acids. The DNA for the CDR3 is TGTGCCAGCAGCTTTCAGGGGGAAGGTGACTATGGCTACACCTTC. This translates into CASSFQGEGDYGYTF.

The chain carries TRBV2 and TRBJ2-5; 11 bases line up with TRBD2. V was clipped by 3 bases and J by 5 bases; unmatched bases: 2. CDR3 length: 14 residues. Per the germline V gene, CDR1 is SNHLY and CDR2 is FYNNEI. The CDR3 reads CASSDSSGGETQYF. The CDR3 DNA sequence: TGTGCCAGCAGTGATTCTAGCGGGGGGGAGACCCAGTACTTC.

The J gene is TRBJ1-2, the V gene TRBV6-5, with 7 bases fitting TRBD1. Trimming cost V 8 bases and J 3 bases; bases outside gene matches: 9. Per the germline V gene, CDR1 is MNHEY and CDR2 is SVGAGI. This CDR3 comprises 14 residues. The CDR3 sequence: CASSGYRGHYGYTF. CDR3 sequence (DNA): TGTGCCAGCTCGGGGTACAGGGGACACTATGGCTACACCTTC.

The genes are TRBV6-2 or TRBV6-3 and TRBJ1-2; tentatively, D is TRBD1 (6 bases). Trimming stripped 6 bases from V and 4 bases from J, with 18 bases between. Germline V CDR1 and CDR2: MNHEY, SVGEGT. The CDR3 contains 15 residues. CDR3 DNA sequence: TGTGCCAGCAGCCCCTCCCAGGGGAGGGTCTATGGCTACACCTTC. Translating it yields CASSPSQGRVYGYTF.

The chain joins TRBV5-1 to TRBJ2-1; TRBD1 aligns across 9 bases. This CDR3 has 15 residues. Trimming took 2 bases from V and 4 from J; bases not matched to a gene: 4. Looked up from germline, CDR1 is SGHRS and CDR2 is YFSETQ. The CDR3 sequence: CASSFTDRGYNEQFF. CDR3 in DNA: TGCGCCAGCAGCTTTACCGACAGGGGGTACAATGAGCAGTTCTTC.

Here the CDR3 DNA reads TGTGCCAGCAGTAGATCAGCCAGGAACACTGAAGCTTTCTTT. Protein: CASSRSARNTEAFF. The J gene is TRBJ1-1, the V gene TRBV6-5; D is undetermined. Trimming removed 5 bases from V and 1 base from J, with 11 bases in between. The germline CDR1 and CDR2 sequences are MNHEY and SVGAGI. The CDR3 contains 14 residues.

The chain is built from TRBV19 and TRBJ2-2; 7 bases map to TRBD2. The ends lost 7 bases at V and 5 bases at J; junction bases unmatched: 7. The V gene's germline CDR1 is LNHDA and CDR2 SQIVND (reference sequence). The CDR3 totals 14 residues. The CDR3 spells CASTKLGGTGELFF. CDR3 bases: TGTGCCAGTACCAAACTGGGGGGGACCGGGGAGCTGTTTTTT. Full variable domain (remainder filled in from reference TRBV19 and TRBJ2-2): DGGITQSPKYLFRKEGQNVTLSCEQNLNHDAMYWYRQDPGQGLRLIYYSQIVNDFQKGDIAEGYSVSREKKESFPLTVTSAQKNPTAFYLCASTKLGGTGELFFGEGSRLTVL.

J is TRBJ1-1 and V is TRBV28; 7 positions match TRBD1. This CDR3 has 12 residues. J gave up 6 bases and V 10 bases, and 8 bases lay outside the gene matches. Germline V CDR1 and CDR2: MDHEN, SYDVKM. CDR3 sequence (DNA): TGTGCCATCGGACAGGCCGAGGCTGAAGCTTTCTTT. Translation: CAIGQAEAEAFF.

This chain uses TRBV20-1 with TRBJ2-7, with D perhaps TRBD1 (5 bases). Germline CDR1 reads DFQATT; CDR2 reads SNEGSKA (reference sequence). CDR3 size: 12 residues. V was trimmed by 3 bases and J by 7 bases, leaving 13 bases between them. The CDR3 DNA follows: TGCAGTGCTAGTTCTGGGGCGCGAGAGCAGTACGTC. Translated, it gives CSASSGAREQYV.